Listed here are 17 T cell receptor beta chains from one sample, sequenced in a study of T cell changes during pregnancy in multiple sclerosis. Sequencing was performed with immunoSEQ multiplex PCR; in TCRdb, only in-frame clones are kept and a portion is missing. Of approximately 62,000 clones in the sample, 85% to 95% were seen once. Sequenced here: CD8+ T cells from peripheral blood mononuclear cells, sampled in the second trimester of pregnancy. All receptors come from a female donor with multiple sclerosis, enrolled in a pregnancy study.

This clone has a single count. The chain combines TRBV30 with TRBJ2-2; TRBD1 agrees at 7 bases. V was pared by 3 bases and J by 0 bases, with 4 bases of the junction left unmatched. Germline CDR1 is GTSNPN and CDR2 is SVGIG (reference sequence). The CDR3 is made up of 15 amino acids. The CDR3 sequence: CAWRPGQPNTGELFF. CDR3 bases: TGTGCCTGGAGACCGGGACAGCCGAACACCGGGGAGCTGTTTTTT.

The chain carries TRBV12-5 and TRBJ1-1; D is undetermined. Trimming took 2 bases from V and 8 from J, leaving 15 bases between them. The V gene's germline CDR1 is LGHNT and CDR2 FRNRAP. The CDR3 is made up of 14 amino acids. CDR3 amino acids: CASGLPSSAVEAFF. DNA of the CDR3: TGTGCTAGTGGTTTGCCCAGTAGCGCAGTGGAAGCTTTCTTT.

V is TRBV9 and J is TRBJ1-1; 12 bases map to TRBD1. From germline, CDR1 is SGDLS and CDR2 YYNGEE. The V gene end was trimmed by 4 bases and the J gene end by 2 bases; junction bases not matched to a gene: 9. The CDR3 length is 17 residues. The DNA of the CDR3 is TGTGCCAGCAGCCTATCATCCGGGACAGGGGGCAACACTGAAGCTTTCTTT. It encodes CASSLSSGTGGNTEAFF.

The genes are TRBV4-1 and TRBJ2-7; TRBD1 matches at 7 bases. This CDR3 is built from 15 residues. The germline V gene encodes CDR1 MGHRA and CDR2 YSYEKL. J was trimmed by 7 bases and V by 1 base; bases with no gene match: 10. CDR3 coding DNA: TGCGCCAGCAGCCAAGGACAGGGCCAATTGAGGGAGCAGTACTTC. Protein: CASSQGQGQLREQYF.

This chain uses TRBV2 with TRBJ2-4, with 8 bases matching TRBD2. Per the germline V gene, CDR1 is SNHLY and CDR2 is FYNNEI. This CDR3 has 14 residues. With V trimmed by 8 bases and J by 3 bases, 6 bases remained unmatched. The CDR3 sequence: CASFSGIGKNIQYF. The CDR3 DNA follows: TGTGCCAGCTTTAGCGGGATTGGCAAAAACATTCAGTACTTC.

This clone was detected only a few times. The chain combines TRBV7-3 with TRBJ1-1, with D possibly being TRBD1 (5 bases). The CDR3 is 12 amino acids. V was shortened by 6 bases and J by 6 bases, with 11 bases between the two germline ends. Germline V gives CDR1 SGHTA, CDR2 FQGTGA. This chain's CDR3 is CASSPGGPEAFF. As DNA, the CDR3 is TGTGCCAGCAGTCCGGGGGGTCCTGAAGCTTTCTTT.

The chain combines TRBV29-1 with TRBJ2-7; D possibly corresponds to TRBD1 (6 bases). The CDR3 is made up of 14 amino acids. CDR1 and CDR2 from the germline V gene are SQVTM and ANQGSEA. Deletions cut 0 bases from V and 0 bases from J, with 9 bases between. The CDR3 region is CSVEEGGSSYEQYF. CDR3 DNA sequence: TGCAGCGTTGAAGAAGGGGGAAGCTCCTACGAGCAGTACTTC.

This clone was seen just once. V gene TRBV4-2 combines with J gene TRBJ2-7; D perhaps matches TRBD2 (6 bases). Per germline, CDR1 LGHNA and CDR2 YNFKEQ. The germline V and J ends were trimmed by 1 base and 3 bases, with 16 bases remaining between them. This CDR3 is built from 16 residues. The CDR3 DNA follows: TGTGCCAGCAGCCAAGTGGGTAGCGGCTATGTCTACGAGCAGTACTTC. It yields the protein CASSQVGSGYVYEQYF.

The chain uses TRBV5-4 and TRBJ2-1; the match to TRBD2 covers 8 bases. Germline V gene data show CDR1 as SGHNT and CDR2 as YYREEE (reference sequence). With 0 bases clipped from V and 2 bases from J, the junction kept 4 bases outside the gene matches. The CDR3 covers 16 residues. The CDR3 region is CASSLVGGAPYNEQFF. The CDR3 DNA reads TGTGCCAGCAGCTTGGTCGGGGGGGCTCCCTACAATGAGCAGTTCTTC.

This chain connects TRBV5-4 to TRBJ1-4, with D uncertain. Per germline, CDR1 SGHNT and CDR2 YYREEE (reference sequence). There are 13 residues in the CDR3. V lost 1 base and J 6 bases, leaving 7 bases between the germline ends. The CDR3, as DNA: TGTGCCAGCAGCTTGATCGGTCATGAAAAACTGTTTTTT. Translation: CASSLIGHEKLFF.

This clone showed up just a few times. This chain links TRBV19 with TRBJ1-4; D remains unclear. Trimming removed 3 bases from V and 0 bases from J, with 5 bases in between. Germline-derived CDR1 and CDR2 are LNHDA and SQIVND (reference sequence). This CDR3 region has 14 residues. The CDR3 bases are TGTGCCAGTAGTATGAGAGCAACTAATGAAAAACTGTTTTTT. Its protein product is CASSMRATNEKLFF.

The CDR3 DNA reads TGTGCCAGCAGCCAGGCCGGGACTAGCCAGCAGTACTTC. Its translation: CASSQAGTSQQYF. The chain uses TRBV14 and TRBJ2-7, with 9 bases fitting TRBD2. With V trimmed by 3 bases and J by 8 bases, 5 bases remained unmatched. Germline V gene sequence: CDR1 SGHDN, CDR2 FVKESK. The CDR3 contains 13 residues.

The V and J genes are TRBV2 and TRBJ1-1; TRBD1 agrees at 7 bases. The J segment lost 5 bases and the V segment lost 2 bases, leaving 8 bases of the junction unmatched. Germline assignment: CDR1 SNHLY and CDR2 FYNNEI. The CDR3 runs 15 residues. The CDR3 sequence is CASSENWAGGTEAFF. The CDR3 nucleotides read TGTGCCAGCAGTGAAAATTGGGCAGGGGGAACTGAAGCTTTCTTT.

The CDR3: CASSSPPRVAAYEQYF. In DNA, the CDR3 is TGTGCCAGCAGTTCTCCCCCTCGGGTGGCTGCCTACGAGCAGTACTTC. The rearrangement joins TRBV28 to TRBJ2-7; D is undetermined. Per germline, CDR1 MDHEN and CDR2 SYDVKM. Between the trimmed V and J ends, which lost 4 bases and 2 bases, there was a span of 18 bases. The CDR3 spans 16 residues. Full variable domain (outside the CDR3, taken from reference TRBV28 and TRBJ2-7): DVKVTQSSRYLVKRTGEKVFLECVQDMDHENMFWYRQDPGLGLRLIYFSYDVKMKEKGDIPEGYSVSREKKERFSLILESASTNQTSMYLCASSSPPRVAAYEQYFGPGTRLTVT.

The rearrangement uses TRBV5-4 and TRBJ2-1; perhaps TRBD1 as D (5 bases). Germline V CDR1 and CDR2: SGHNT, YYREEE (reference sequence). The CDR3 sequence is 13 residues long. V gave up 4 bases and J gave up 8 bases, with 13 bases separating them. The CDR3 nucleotides read TGTGCCAGCAGCCTTGCGCAAGGGGATGAGCAGTTCTTC. Translation: CASSLAQGDEQFF.

CDR3 region: CASSLRDSAYNEQFF. The CDR3, as DNA: TGTGCCAGCAGCCTTCGCGATAGCGCTTACAATGAGCAGTTCTTC. This chain uses TRBV2 with TRBJ2-1; tentative D call: TRBD2 (5 bases). In germline, CDR1 is SNHLY, CDR2 FYNNEI. Trimming stripped 6 bases from V and 4 bases from J, with 16 bases between. The CDR3 length is 15 residues.

The genes are TRBV9 and TRBJ2-1; 7 positions match TRBD2. Trimming removed 4 bases from V and 13 bases from J; junction bases left unmatched: 5. Per the germline V gene, CDR1 is SGDLS and CDR2 is YYNGEE. This CDR3 is built from 11 residues. The CDR3 nucleotides read TGTGCCAGCAGCATCAGCGGGGCTCAGTTCTTC. Protein product: CASSISGAQFF.